This T cell receptor beta chain was captured by sequencing in a study of early T cells in non-severe SARS-CoV-2 infection. For the study at large: Sequenced material consisted of bulk RNA (from unsorted whole blood), and chains were unpaired.

This clonotype was detected many times. Separate cDNA molecules each had unique molecular identifiers attached to them. TCRdb analysed the 5' RACE reads with MiXCR anew, one entry per CDR3 protein. The top ten clones hold 3% to 4% of a sample with 65,000 to 85,000 distinct CDR3 sequences, 11% of them seen once. This CDR3 spans 12 amino acids. Trimming took 3 bases from V and 5 from J, leaving 5 bases between them. The TCR was taken from an adult who was a healthcare worker with PCR-confirmed SARS-CoV-2 infection or an uninfected control (not recorded which). The sample was whole blood. V and J are TRBV12-3 or TRBV12-4 and TRBJ1-5, with D hard to call. CDR3 protein: CASSFQDQPQHF. The CDR3 bases are TGTGCCAGCAGTTTCCAAGATCAGCCCCAGCATTTT.